One sample yielded the 2 T cell receptor beta chains listed below, sequenced in a study of beta chain features in type 1 diabetes. Expressed TCRB transcripts were sequenced because the isolated RNA had all been reverse transcribed beforehand. Sequenced by immunoSEQ multiplex PCR; TCRdb stores in-frame clones only, minus some. The sample holds some 500,000 clones, approximately 10% seen once. Input material: naive CD4+ T cells from blood. Receptors originate from a young woman in good health.

V is TRBV29-1 and J is TRBJ2-3; TRBD1 or TRBD2 may be the D gene (5 bases each). The length of the CDR3 is 16 residues. CDR1 and CDR2 (germline): SQVTM, ANQGSEA. Deletions cut 5 bases from V and 0 bases from J, with 18 bases between. CDR3 loop: CSVRGSIRGSTDTQYF. CDR3 DNA: TGCAGCGTTCGAGGTAGCATTCGGGGCAGCACAGATACGCAGTATTTT.

The rearrangement links TRBV7-8 to TRBJ2-3; 7 bases are shared with TRBD1. The germline CDR1 and CDR2 sequences are SGHVS and FQNEAQ. This CDR3 region has 15 residues. After removal of 5 bases from V and 1 base from J, the junction contained 6 bases not matched to a gene. In nucleotides, the CDR3 is TGTGCCAGCAGCCTCGACAGGGTGCGCACAGATACGCAGTATTTT. This codes for CASSLDRVRTDTQYF. Full variable domain (remainder filled in from reference TRBV7-8 and TRBJ2-3): GAGVSQSPRYKVAKRGQDVALRCDPISGHVSLFWYQQALGQGPEFLTYFQNEAQLDKSGLPSDRFFAERPEGSVSTLKIQRTQQEDSAVYLCASSLDRVRTDTQYFGPGTRLTVL.